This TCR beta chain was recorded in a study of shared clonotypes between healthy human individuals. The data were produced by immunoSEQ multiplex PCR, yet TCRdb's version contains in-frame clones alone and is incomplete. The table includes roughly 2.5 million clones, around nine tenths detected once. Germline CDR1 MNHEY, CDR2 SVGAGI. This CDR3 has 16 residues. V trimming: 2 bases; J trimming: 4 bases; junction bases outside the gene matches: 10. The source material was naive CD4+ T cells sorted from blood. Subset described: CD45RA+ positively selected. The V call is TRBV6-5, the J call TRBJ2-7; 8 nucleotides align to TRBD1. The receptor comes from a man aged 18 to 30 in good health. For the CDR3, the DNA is TGTGCCAGCAGTTACGGTCCGCAGGGGGCGTCTTACGAGCAGTACTTC. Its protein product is CASSYGPQGASYEQYF.